Given below is one T cell receptor (beta chain) in context. Antigen unknown. Germline V gene lookup returns CDR1 MNHEY and CDR2 SMNVEV (reference sequence). V was trimmed by 2 bases and J by 4 bases, leaving 8 bases between them. This CDR3 has 14 residues. This entry is derived from a study of T cell responses to AZD1222 COVID-19 vaccine. Study outcomes and limitations: CD4 TCRs associated with vaccination spanned spike, dominating at 160-218 and 743-854. Females made up more of the donors, who were largely white British, and clonal diversity may have come out too low. Compared with day 0, the breadth and depth of the Spike-specific TCR repertoire rose significantly after two doses of AZD1222. Baseline seropositivity occurred in only six or seven AZD1222 recipients.

Assay used: immunoSEQ multiplex PCR; TCRdb lists only in-frame clones, some missing. Of 130,000 or so clones in the sample, approximately 85% were seen once. This TCR was recovered from an adult who received the MenACWY meningococcal vaccine as a control. The sample was peripheral blood, taken 28 days after the second dose of the MenACWY control vaccine. The J gene is TRBJ2-2, the V gene TRBV27; no clear D. The CDR3 nucleotides are TGTGCCAGCAGTTTAAGCCCACTCACCGGGGAGCTGTTTTTT. Its protein is CASSLSPLTGELFF.